This T cell receptor (beta chain) was observed in a study of blood T cell repertoires in COVID-19. Germline CDR1 SGHRS, CDR2 YFSETQ. The V gene end was trimmed by 0 bases and the J gene end by 6 bases; junction bases not matched to a gene: 14. This CDR3 has 17 residues. Sequencing used immunoSEQ multiplex PCR; TCRdb keeps in-frame clones, though not all of them. Seen here are roughly 180,000 clones, about four fifths observed once, and the top ten hold 8% to 8.5%. The sample taken for sequencing was peripheral blood. The chain uses TRBV5-1 and TRBJ2-5; TRBD1 matches at 7 bases. This TCR was sampled from an older woman with COVID-19, enrolled during active disease. The CDR3 sequence is CASSLVSSRQGQKTQYF. CDR3 coding DNA: TGCGCCAGCAGCTTGGTCTCCAGCCGACAGGGCCAGAAGACCCAGTACTTC.